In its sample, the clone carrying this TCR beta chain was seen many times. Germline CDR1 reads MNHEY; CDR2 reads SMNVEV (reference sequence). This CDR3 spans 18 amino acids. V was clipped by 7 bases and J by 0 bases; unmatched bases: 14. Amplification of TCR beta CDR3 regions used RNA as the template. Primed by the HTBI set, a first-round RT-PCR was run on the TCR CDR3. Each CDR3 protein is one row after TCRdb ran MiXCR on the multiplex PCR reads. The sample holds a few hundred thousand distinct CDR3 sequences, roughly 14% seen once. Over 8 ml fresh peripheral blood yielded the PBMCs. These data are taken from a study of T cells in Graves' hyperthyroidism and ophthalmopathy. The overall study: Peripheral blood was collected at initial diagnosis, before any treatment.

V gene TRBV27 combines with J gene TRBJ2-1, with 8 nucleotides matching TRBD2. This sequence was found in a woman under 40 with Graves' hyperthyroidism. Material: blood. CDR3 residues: CASKEHMGGRSSYNEQFF. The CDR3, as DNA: TGTGCCAGCAAAGAACATATGGGCGGGAGGAGCTCCTACAATGAGCAGTTCTTC.